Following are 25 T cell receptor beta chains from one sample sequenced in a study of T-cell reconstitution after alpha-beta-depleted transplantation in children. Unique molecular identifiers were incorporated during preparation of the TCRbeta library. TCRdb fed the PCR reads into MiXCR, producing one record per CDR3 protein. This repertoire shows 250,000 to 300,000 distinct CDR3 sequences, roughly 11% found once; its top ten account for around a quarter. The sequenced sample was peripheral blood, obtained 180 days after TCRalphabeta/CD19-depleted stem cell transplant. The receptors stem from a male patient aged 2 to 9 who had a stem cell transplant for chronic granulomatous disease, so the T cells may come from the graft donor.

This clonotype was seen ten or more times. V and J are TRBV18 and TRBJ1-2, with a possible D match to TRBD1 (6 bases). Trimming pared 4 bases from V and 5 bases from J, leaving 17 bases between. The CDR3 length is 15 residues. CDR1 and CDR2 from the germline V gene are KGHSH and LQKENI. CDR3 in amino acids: CASSLNTGTSYGYTF. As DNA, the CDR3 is TGTGCCAGCTCACTAAACACAGGGACCTCTTATGGCTACACCTTC.

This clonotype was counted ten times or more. The CDR3 nucleotides are TGTGCCAGCAGTCAGTTCACTAACAGGGGGCGCAACACCGGGGAGCTGTTTTTT. It encodes CASSQFTNRGRNTGELFF. This chain links TRBV28 with TRBJ2-2, with 9 positions matching TRBD1. This CDR3 spans 18 amino acids. CDR1 and CDR2 (germline): MDHEN, SYDVKM. After removal of 5 bases from V and 2 bases from J, the junction contained 12 bases not matched to a gene.

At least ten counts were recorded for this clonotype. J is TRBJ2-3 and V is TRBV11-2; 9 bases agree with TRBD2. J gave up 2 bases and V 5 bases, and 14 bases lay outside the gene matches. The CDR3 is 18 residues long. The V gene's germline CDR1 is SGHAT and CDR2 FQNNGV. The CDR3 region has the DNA TGTGCCAGCAGCCACCAGGGGTTTAGCGGGAGCGCCACAGATACGCAGTATTTT. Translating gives CASSHQGFSGSATDTQYF.

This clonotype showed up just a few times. The DNA of the CDR3 is TGCGCCAGCAGCCCGACCAGCATGCAAGAGACCCAGTACTTC. Protein product: CASSPTSMQETQYF. The chain links TRBV4-1 to TRBJ2-5; no clear D. The CDR3 spans 14 residues. V was cut by 4 bases and J by 2 bases, with 11 bases left in between. CDR1 and CDR2 (germline): MGHRA, YSYEKL.

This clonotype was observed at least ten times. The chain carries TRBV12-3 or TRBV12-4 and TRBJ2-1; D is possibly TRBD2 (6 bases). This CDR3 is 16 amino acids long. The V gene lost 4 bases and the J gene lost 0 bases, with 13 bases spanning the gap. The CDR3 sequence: CASSSQMTSSYNEQFF. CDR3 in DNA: TGTGCCAGCAGTTCACAGATGACTAGCTCCTACAATGAGCAGTTCTTC.

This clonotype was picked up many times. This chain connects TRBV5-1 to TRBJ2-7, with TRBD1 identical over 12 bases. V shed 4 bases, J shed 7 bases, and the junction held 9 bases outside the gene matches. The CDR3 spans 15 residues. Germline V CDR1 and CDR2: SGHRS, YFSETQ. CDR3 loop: CASSTSGQGAEEQYF. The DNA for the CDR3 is TGCGCCAGCAGCACGTCGGGACAGGGGGCCGAAGAGCAGTACTTC.

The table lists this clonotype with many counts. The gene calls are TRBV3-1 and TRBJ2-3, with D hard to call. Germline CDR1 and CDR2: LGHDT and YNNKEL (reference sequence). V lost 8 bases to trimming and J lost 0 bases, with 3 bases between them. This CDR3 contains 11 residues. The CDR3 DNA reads TGTGCCAGCCGTAGCACAGATACGCAGTATTTT. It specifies CASRSTDTQYF.

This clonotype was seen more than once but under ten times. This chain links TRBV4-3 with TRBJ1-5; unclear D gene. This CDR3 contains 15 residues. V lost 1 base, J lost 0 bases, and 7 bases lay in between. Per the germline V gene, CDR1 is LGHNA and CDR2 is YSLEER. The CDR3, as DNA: TGCGCCAGCAGCCAAGGAACATATAGCAATCAGCCCCAGCATTTT. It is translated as CASSQGTYSNQPQHF.

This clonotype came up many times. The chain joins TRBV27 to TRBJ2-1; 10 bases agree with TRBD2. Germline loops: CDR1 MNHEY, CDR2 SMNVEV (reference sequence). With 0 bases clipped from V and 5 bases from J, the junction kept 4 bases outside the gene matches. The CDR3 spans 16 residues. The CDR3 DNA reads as TGTGCCAGCAGTTTATCAACTAGCGGGGCCCACAATGAGCAGTTCTTC. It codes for CASSLSTSGAHNEQFF.

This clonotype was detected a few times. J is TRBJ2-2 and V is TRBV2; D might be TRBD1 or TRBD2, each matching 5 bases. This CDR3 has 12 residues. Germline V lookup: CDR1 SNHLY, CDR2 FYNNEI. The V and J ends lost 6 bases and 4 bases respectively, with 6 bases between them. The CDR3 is CASRGPTGELFF. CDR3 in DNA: TGTGCCAGCAGGGGACCCACCGGGGAGCTGTTTTTT.

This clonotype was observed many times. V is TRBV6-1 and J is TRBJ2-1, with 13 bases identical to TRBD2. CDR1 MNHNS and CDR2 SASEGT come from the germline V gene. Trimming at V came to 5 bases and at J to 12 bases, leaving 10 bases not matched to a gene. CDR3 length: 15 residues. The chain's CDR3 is CASSIGTSGTMVQFF. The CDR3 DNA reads TGTGCCAGCAGTATTGGGACTAGCGGGACAATGGTGCAGTTCTTC.

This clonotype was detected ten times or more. CDR3 DNA sequence: TGCGCCAGCAGCCAAGACCCGGAATTAGATACGCAGTATTTT. Protein sequence: CASSQDPELDTQYF. The chain joins TRBV4-3 to TRBJ2-3; D is unclear. Trimming cost V 0 bases and J 5 bases, with 9 bases left between them. Looked up from germline, CDR1 is LGHNA and CDR2 is YSLEER. The length of the CDR3 is 14 residues.

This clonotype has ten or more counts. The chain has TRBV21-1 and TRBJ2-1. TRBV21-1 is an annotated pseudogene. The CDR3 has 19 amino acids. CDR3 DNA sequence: TGTGCCAGCAGCAAAGCAACGAACTCTTACCCCAGCTCCTACAATGAGCAGTTCTTC. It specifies CASSKATNSYPSSYNEQFF.

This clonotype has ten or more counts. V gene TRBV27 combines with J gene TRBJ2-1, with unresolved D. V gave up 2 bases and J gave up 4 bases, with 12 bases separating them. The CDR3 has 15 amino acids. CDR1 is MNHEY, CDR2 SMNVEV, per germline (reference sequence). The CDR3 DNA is TGTGCCAGCAGTTTACTTCCCCTGAGGTACAATGAGCAGTTCTTC. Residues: CASSLLPLRYNEQFF.

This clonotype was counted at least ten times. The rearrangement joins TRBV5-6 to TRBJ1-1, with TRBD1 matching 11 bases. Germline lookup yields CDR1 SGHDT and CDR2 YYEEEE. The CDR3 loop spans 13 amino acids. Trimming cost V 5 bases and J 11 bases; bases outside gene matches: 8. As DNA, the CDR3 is TGTGCCAGCAGACCGGGACAGGGGGAATCGGCTTTCTTT. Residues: CASRPGQGESAFF.

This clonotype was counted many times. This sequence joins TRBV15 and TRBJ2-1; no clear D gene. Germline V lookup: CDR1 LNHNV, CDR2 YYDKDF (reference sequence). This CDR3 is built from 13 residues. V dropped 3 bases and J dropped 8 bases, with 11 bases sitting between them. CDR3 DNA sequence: TGTGCCACCAGCAGGGTACGATATGATGAGCAGTTCTTC. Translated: CATSRVRYDEQFF.

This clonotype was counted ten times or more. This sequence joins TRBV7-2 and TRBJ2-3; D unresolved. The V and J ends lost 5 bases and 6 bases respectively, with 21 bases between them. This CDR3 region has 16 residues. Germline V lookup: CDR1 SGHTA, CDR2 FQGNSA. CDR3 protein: CASSLESSRQWDTQYF. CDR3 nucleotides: TGTGCCAGCAGCCTCGAGAGTTCCCGCCAGTGGGATACGCAGTATTTT.

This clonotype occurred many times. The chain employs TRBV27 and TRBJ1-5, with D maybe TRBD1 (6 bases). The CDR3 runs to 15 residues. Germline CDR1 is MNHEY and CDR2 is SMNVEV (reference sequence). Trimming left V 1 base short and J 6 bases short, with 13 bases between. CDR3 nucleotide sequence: TGTGCCAGCAGTTTATATCCGCCGGGGGCTCAGCCCCAGCATTTT. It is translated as CASSLYPPGAQPQHF.

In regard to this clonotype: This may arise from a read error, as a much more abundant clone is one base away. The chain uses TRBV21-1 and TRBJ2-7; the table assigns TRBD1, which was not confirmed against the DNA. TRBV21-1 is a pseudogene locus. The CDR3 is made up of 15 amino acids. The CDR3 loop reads CPSSNPGTENYEQYF. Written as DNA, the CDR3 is TGTCCCAGCAGCAACCCCGGGACAGAAAATTACGAGCAGTACTTC.

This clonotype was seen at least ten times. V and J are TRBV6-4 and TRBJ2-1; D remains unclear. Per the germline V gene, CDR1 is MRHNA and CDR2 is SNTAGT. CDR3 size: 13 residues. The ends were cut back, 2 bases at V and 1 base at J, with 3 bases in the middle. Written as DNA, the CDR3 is TGTGCCAGCAGTGACGGGTCCTACAATGAGCAGTTCTTC. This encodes CASSDGSYNEQFF.

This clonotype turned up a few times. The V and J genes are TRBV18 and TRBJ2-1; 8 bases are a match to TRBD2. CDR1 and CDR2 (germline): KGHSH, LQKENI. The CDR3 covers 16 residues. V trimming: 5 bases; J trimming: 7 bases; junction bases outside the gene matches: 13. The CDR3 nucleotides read TGTGCCAGCTCATCTAAGACTAGCGATGAGTGGAATGAGCAGTTCTTC. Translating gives CASSSKTSDEWNEQFF. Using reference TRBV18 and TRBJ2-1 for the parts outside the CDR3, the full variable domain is NAGVMQNPRHLVRRRGQEARLRCSPMKGHSHVYWYRQLPEEGLKFMVYLQKENIIDESGMPKERFSAEFPKEGPSILRIQQVVRGDSAAYFCASSSKTSDEWNEQFFGPGTRLTVL.

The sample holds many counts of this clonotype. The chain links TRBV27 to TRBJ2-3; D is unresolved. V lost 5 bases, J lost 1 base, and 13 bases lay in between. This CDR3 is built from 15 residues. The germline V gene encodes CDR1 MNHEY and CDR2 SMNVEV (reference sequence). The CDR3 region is CASSLLQDRTDTQYF. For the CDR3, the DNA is TGTGCCAGCAGTCTCCTCCAGGACCGCACAGATACGCAGTATTTT.

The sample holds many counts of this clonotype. The CDR3 coding sequence is TGTGCCACCAGCAGAGATCGGGGGGCAGGCAGCACAGATACGCAGTATTTT. This codes for CATSRDRGAGSTDTQYF. The rearrangement joins TRBV15 to TRBJ2-3, with D possibly matching TRBD2 (7 bases). Trimming pared 0 bases from V and 0 bases from J, leaving 13 bases between. CDR3 length: 17 amino acids. Germline V gene sequence: CDR1 LNHNV, CDR2 YYDKDF (reference sequence).

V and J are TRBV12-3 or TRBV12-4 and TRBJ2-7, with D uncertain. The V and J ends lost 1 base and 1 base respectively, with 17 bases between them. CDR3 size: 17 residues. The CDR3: CASSLEPRLETSYEQYF. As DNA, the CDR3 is TGTGCCAGCAGTTTAGAACCCCGATTGGAGACTTCCTACGAGCAGTACTTC.

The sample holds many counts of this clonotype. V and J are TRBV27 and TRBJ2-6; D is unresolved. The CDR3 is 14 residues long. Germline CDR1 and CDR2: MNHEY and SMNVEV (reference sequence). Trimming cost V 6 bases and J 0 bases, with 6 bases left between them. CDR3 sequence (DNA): TGTGCCAGCAGGAGTACCTCTGGGGCCAACGTCCTGACTTTC. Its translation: CASRSTSGANVLTF.